This entry concerns a single T cell receptor beta chain. Its antigen remains unidentified. No quality values exist for individual bases; no much larger clone is one base distant. Donors were healthy HIV-negative adults with no recently reported acute infections or vaccinations. Every donor was a Caucasian adult living in Nashville, Tennessee, USA. CD4+ T cells were enriched by magnetic negative selection; naive cells were then positively selected on CD45RA, and the negative fraction formed the memory subset. Blood was collected by leukapheresis, and PBMCs were isolated by Ficoll-Histopaque density gradient centrifugation and then cryopreserved in liquid nitrogen vapor phase. Analytical flow cytometry was used to check the purity and quantity of every magnetically sorted T cell population. Genomic DNA was isolated from each sorted fraction and quantified by UV absorbance on a Nanodrop 2000c. The data are from a study of shared clonotypes between healthy human individuals (dated by TCRdb to about 2020). Some background on the complete study: Three men and a couple of women, aged 18 to 49 years, made up the cohort. For each donor, CD4 naive and CD4 memory were each given three plates, CD8 naive was given two plates, and CD8 memory was given one plate. Blood TCR repertoires of roughly 5 healthy adults were deeply sequenced to estimate repertoire size and the extent of clonotype sharing between individuals. Libraries were prepared and TCR repertoires were sequenced by different laboratories using diverse techniques, in order to increase sequencing depth and limit assay-specific biases. Per donor, leukapheresis produced somewhere between about 0.85 and 9.5 billion PBMCs.

General conclusions and limits of the study: Even with the large sequencing depth, rarefaction of the sorted-subset datasets indicated that sequencing was incomplete. Sampling was restricted to blood, and TCR repertoires in tissues likely differ from the TCR repertoires found in blood. Higher generation probabilities were observed for clonotypes shared by all four sorted-subset donors than for non-shared clonotypes. Larger estimated clonotype richness was generally found for naive subsets than for memory subsets. Pairwise subsampling led to the expectation that sequencing depth would affect the degree of clonotype sharing among donors. When several donors were compared, the shared fraction of clonotypes was about 5% for naive CD4, 3.5% to 4% for naive CD8, 2% to 2.5% for memory CD4, and 0.35% to 0.4% for memory CD8. Because the study included a small number of donors, the genetic and exposure-history diversity represented was limited.

Using the deep immunoSEQ assay, multiplex PCR amplified TCR CDR3 regions from genomic DNA. Extracted genomic DNA from each cell subset was distributed evenly across all wells of several immunoSEQ 96-well plates, and each plate was treated as a replicate. For sorted subsets, about 200 ng genomic DNA, equal to some 30,000 T cell genomes, was loaded into each replicate PCR. Purified libraries were measured with a Qubit 3.0 fluorometer, size-checked on a Bioanalyzer 2100, and measured again with the KAPA Library Quantification kit. Every immunoSEQ 96-well plate was sequenced on a dedicated single-read 150-cycle Illumina NextSeq 550 flow cell. As for the authors' bioinformatics: Because only junctional sequences without quality scores were contained in the immunoSEQ output, filtering matching that applied to full-length reads could not be performed. To assign V/J genes and CDR3, sequences were annotated against IMGT germline references using PyIR, a Python wrapper for IgBLAST v1.9. Reads with weak V/J assignments (E-value above 1e-6), missing CDR3, stop codons, out-of-frame junctions, or ambiguous translated residues were removed. V3J clonotypes were defined as sequences sharing the same inferred V gene, J gene, and CDR3 amino acid sequence. To compute the percentage overlap between repertoires, the number of shared unique clonotypes was divided by the size of the smaller repertoire. RTK rarefaction, the Chao1 estimator, and Recon v2.1 estimates of unobserved clonotypes were used to assess repertoire richness. OLGA was used to compute generation probabilities for all TCRbeta clonotypes that the gDNA method yielded from a handful of donors. In TCRdb, the immuneACCESS table is reduced to in-frame sequences with V and J assigned. These tables do not hold every clone; where another copy was compared, an unresolved V gene accounts for under half, and the others remain unexplained. From that table come the V and J calls and clone size; the DNA was used to work out D and trimming. This sample gives millions of clones in total; over 90% of them show up just once. Together, the top ten hold 0.39% of the sample.

Inclusive of the bounding cysteine and phenylalanine, the CDR3 is 13 residues long. Only the CDR3 DNA is retained, 39 bases long and in frame from the first base. Taken from the germline V gene, the CDR1 and CDR2 loops are SGDLS and YYNGEE. Deletion took 5 bases off V and 9 bases off J, with a span of 15 bases between the germline ends. The sample comprised naive CD4+ T cells from PBMCs. In light of the paper, this sample's cell subset or site label describes: CD45RA+ positively selected. This TCR was recovered from a man between 18 and 29 years old in good health. Some clones in this sample may be carry-over from other donors' samples. The rearrangement combines TRBV9 with TRBJ2-1; the D call is tentative, TRBD1 or TRBD2, as each matches 5 bases. The CDR3 reads CASRGDVWGEQFF. DNA sequence: TGTGCCAGCAGGGGGGACGTGTGGGGTGAGCAGTTCTTC.